One and the same sample provided the 27 T cell receptor beta chains below, sequenced in a study of cytomegalovirus exposure and HLA in healthy donors. Primers included in the PCR were 60 Vbeta and 13 Jbeta primers. Some clones are missing from TCRdb's copy, which holds only in-frame ones; the method was immunoSEQ multiplex PCR. Of 95,000 to 130,000 clones listed, about four fifths are singletons. Material for sequencing was PBMCs. Every receptor here comes from a woman aged 25 to 39 in good health and CMV-seronegative.

The chain couples TRBV28 to TRBJ1-1; 11 bases agree with TRBD1. Looked up from germline, CDR1 is MDHEN and CDR2 is SYDVKM. The V and J ends lost 5 bases and 5 bases, in that order; junction bases with no gene match: 4. The CDR3 runs to 14 residues. The CDR3 region is CASSPGDRGTEAFF. For the CDR3, the DNA is TGTGCCAGCAGTCCGGGGGACAGGGGGACTGAAGCTTTCTTT.

This chain joins TRBV5-1 and TRBJ2-2; 9 bases are a match to TRBD2. V trimming: 8 bases; J trimming: 0 bases; junction bases outside the gene matches: 11. The CDR3 contains 17 residues. In germline, CDR1 is SGHRS, CDR2 YFSETQ. The CDR3, as DNA: TGCGCCAGTTCCACCGGGCTAGCGGGGTCGAACACCGGGGAGCTGTTTTTT. Its translation: CASSTGLAGSNTGELFF.

This chain links TRBV11-3 with TRBJ2-7; TRBD2 is a possible D gene (6 bases). Between the trimmed V and J ends, which lost 4 bases and 6 bases, there was a span of 13 bases. There are 13 residues in the CDR3. Germline assignment: CDR1 SGHNT and CDR2 YENEEA. CDR3 residues: CASSSTRAGEQYF. Here the CDR3 DNA reads TGTGCCAGCAGCTCGACTAGGGCTGGCGAGCAGTACTTC.

This chain uses TRBV6-1 with TRBJ1-6; maybe TRBD1 (6 bases). Germline CDR1 is MNHNS and CDR2 is SASEGT. The CDR3 consists of 16 residues. Trimming shortened V by 1 base and J by 2 bases, and 9 bases separated the two germline ends. CDR3 sequence (DNA): TGTGCCAGCAGTGAAGACCGGGACACCTATAATTCACCCCTCCACTTT. This gives the protein CASSEDRDTYNSPLHF.

The rearrangement links TRBV5-6 to TRBJ2-1, with 12 bases fitting TRBD2. The CDR3 length is 16 residues. V was clipped by 4 bases and J by 11 bases; unmatched bases: 13. CDR1 SGHDT and CDR2 YYEEEE come from the germline V gene. The CDR3 is CASSALAGGPITQQFF. The DNA of the CDR3 is TGTGCCAGCAGCGCGCTAGCGGGAGGGCCCATTACCCAGCAGTTCTTC.

This clone appeared once. The rearrangement uses TRBV30 and TRBJ1-3; TRBD1 agrees at 9 bases. The CDR3 is made up of 18 amino acids. The V gene's germline CDR1 is GTSNPN and CDR2 SVGIG (reference sequence). As DNA, the CDR3 is TGTGCTATGGCGGGGACCGGGACAGGGCCTCTGTCTGGAAACACCATATATTTT. This translates into CAMAGTGTGPLSGNTIYF.

The chain joins TRBV7-9 to TRBJ2-5, with 7 bases lining up with TRBD1. The CDR3 covers 15 residues. Germline CDR1 is SEHNR and CDR2 is FQNEAQ (reference sequence). The V gene end was trimmed by 3 bases and the J gene end by 0 bases; junction bases not matched to a gene: 4. In DNA form, the CDR3 reads TGTGCCAGCAGCTTGACGGGACAGTACCAAGAGACCCAGTACTTC. Translating gives CASSLTGQYQETQYF.

The chain couples TRBV7-8 to TRBJ2-1; 9 nucleotides line up with TRBD2. The length of the CDR3 is 15 residues. Germline trimming cut 5 bases from V and 9 bases from J; bases unmatched to any gene: 11. Germline V CDR1 and CDR2: SGHVS, FQNEAQ. The chain's CDR3 is CASSPRREGQGEQFF. CDR3 nucleotides: TGTGCCAGCAGCCCGAGGCGGGAGGGTCAGGGTGAGCAGTTCTTC.

The gene calls are TRBV19 and TRBJ2-7; tentative D call: TRBD1 (6 bases). Germline CDR1 and CDR2: LNHDA and SQIVND (reference sequence). Between the trimmed V and J ends, which lost 5 bases and 0 bases, there was a span of 11 bases. CDR3 size: 14 residues. CDR3 bases: TGTGCCAGTAGTCACAGGGCTATCTCCTACGAGCAGTACTTC. This codes for CASSHRAISYEQYF. The full variable domain, in which reference TRBV19 and TRBJ2-7 provide the parts outside the CDR3, is DGGITQSPKYLFRKEGQNVTLSCEQNLNHDAMYWYRQDPGQGLRLIYYSQIVNDFQKGDIAEGYSVSREKKESFPLTVTSAQKNPTAFYLCASSHRAISYEQYFGPGTRLTVT.

This chain joins TRBV7-9 and TRBJ1-5, with D unresolved. V lost 2 bases and J lost 4, with 3 bases in between. Germline CDR1 SEHNR, CDR2 FQNEAQ (reference sequence). This CDR3 contains 12 residues. The chain's CDR3 is CASSLTNQPQHF. The CDR3 DNA reads TGTGCCAGCAGCTTAACTAATCAGCCCCAGCATTTT.

The chain couples TRBV7-3 to TRBJ2-5, with TRBD2 matching 8 bases. CDR1 is SGHTA, CDR2 FQGTGA, per germline. This CDR3 contains 15 residues. The junction had 3 bases not matched to a gene; V was cut back by 2 bases and J by 1 base. The CDR3 sequence: CASSLGTSRQETQYF. In nucleotides, the CDR3 is TGTGCCAGCAGCTTAGGGACTAGTCGCCAAGAGACCCAGTACTTC.

J is TRBJ2-3 and V is TRBV30; D is ambiguous. Germline CDR1 is GTSNPN and CDR2 is SVGIG (reference sequence). The CDR3 runs to 14 residues. Trimming left V 1 base short and J 10 bases short, with 18 bases between. The DNA of the CDR3 is TGTGCCTGGAGTGGACAATGGGCCACCGTTTCGCAGTATTTT. This sequence encodes CAWSGQWATVSQYF.

The chain joins TRBV20-1 to TRBJ2-1; D is undetermined. V lost 5 bases and J 8 bases, leaving 7 bases between the germline ends. The CDR3 runs 10 residues. The germline gives CDR1 DFQATT, CDR2 SNEGSKA (reference sequence). The CDR3 region has the DNA TGCAGTGCTCCAATCCATGAGCAGTTCTTC. Protein sequence: CSAPIHEQFF.

The rearrangement joins TRBV7-3 to TRBJ2-2, with 13 bases aligning to TRBD2. Looked up from germline, CDR1 is SGHTA and CDR2 is FQGTGA. V shed 9 bases, J shed 6 bases, and the junction held 4 bases outside the gene matches. The CDR3 has 14 residues. CDR3 in DNA: TGTGCCAGTGGGACTAGCGGGATTGCCGGGGAGCTGTTTTTT. Protein: CASGTSGIAGELFF.

J is TRBJ2-5 and V is TRBV7-2; no firm D call. The CDR3 contains 12 residues. Germline CDR1 SGHTA, CDR2 FQGNSA. V was shortened by 5 bases and J by 4 bases, with 8 bases between the two germline ends. CDR3 protein: CASSPSRETQYF. In nucleotides, the CDR3 is TGTGCCAGCAGCCCTAGTAGAGAGACCCAGTACTTC.

The chain joins TRBV7-2 to TRBJ2-1; TRBD2 is a possible D gene (6 bases). The ends were cut back, 3 bases at V and 3 bases at J, with 12 bases in the middle. Germline loops: CDR1 SGHTA, CDR2 FQGNSA. This CDR3 has 15 amino acids. The CDR3 DNA follows: TGTGCCAGCAGCTTTAGCGGAGACGGCTACAATGAGCAGTTCTTC. It translates to CASSFSGDGYNEQFF.

The chain couples TRBV5-1 to TRBJ1-1, with a tentative D call TRBD1 (6 bases). The germline V and J ends were trimmed by 4 bases and 3 bases, with 16 bases remaining between them. In germline, CDR1 is SGHRS, CDR2 YFSETQ. This CDR3 contains 15 residues. The CDR3 reads CASSPSQGWDTEAFF. DNA for the CDR3: TGCGCCAGCAGCCCATCCCAGGGGTGGGACACTGAAGCTTTCTTT.

The chain has TRBV28 and TRBJ2-5; the D gene is possibly TRBD2 (5 bases). Germline values: CDR1 MDHEN, CDR2 SYDVKM. V was cut by 8 bases and J by 1 base, with 8 bases left in between. This CDR3 has 12 amino acids. Written as DNA, the CDR3 is TGTGCCAGCGTCCGGGGCCAAGAGACCCAGTACTTC. Amino acids: CASVRGQETQYF.

The chain links TRBV2 to TRBJ1-1; possible D gene TRBD1, 6 bases. The germline CDR1 and CDR2 sequences are SNHLY and FYNNEI. The V gene lost 7 bases and the J gene lost 6 bases, with 15 bases spanning the gap. The CDR3 loop spans 13 amino acids. The CDR3 reads CASIGEGGAEAFF. The DNA for the CDR3 is TGTGCCAGCATCGGGGAGGGGGGCGCTGAAGCTTTCTTT.

The V call is TRBV28, the J call TRBJ2-6, with D possibly TRBD2 on 6 matching bases. Germline loops: CDR1 MDHEN, CDR2 SYDVKM. CDR3 length: 14 residues. The V end was cut by 4 bases, the J end by 2 bases, with 6 bases between. The CDR3 nucleotides are TGTGCCAGCAGTTGGGGGGCTGGGGCCAACGTCCTGACTTTC. It translates to CASSWGAGANVLTF.

This clone was observed a single time. The chain's CDR3 is CASSPPSRGELFF. CDR3 nucleotides: TGTGCCAGCAGCCCGCCTAGTCGCGGGGAGCTGTTTTTT. The chain has TRBV6-5 and TRBJ2-2, with no clear D. CDR3 length: 13 residues. Germline V gene sequence: CDR1 MNHEY, CDR2 SVGAGI. V lost 6 bases to trimming and J lost 7 bases, with 12 bases between them.

This rearrangement joins TRBV11-2 to TRBJ2-7; tentative D call: TRBD1 (6 bases). The germline V gene has CDR1 SGHAT and CDR2 FQNNGV. Trimming cost V 5 bases and J 3 bases, with 14 bases left between them. The CDR3 covers 14 residues. Written as DNA, the CDR3 is TGTGCCAGCAGCATTCTGCTGGACAGCTACGAGCAGTACTTC. Translating gives CASSILLDSYEQYF. Full variable domain (missing parts from reference TRBV11-2 and TRBJ2-7): EAGVAQSPRYKIIEKRQSVAFWCNPISGHATLYWYQQILGQGPKLLIQFQNNGVVDDSQLPKDRFSAERLKGVDSTLKIQPAKLEDSAVYLCASSILLDSYEQYFGPGTRLTVT.

This chain uses TRBV19 with TRBJ2-7, with D tentatively TRBD1 (5 bases). V shed 5 bases and J shed 2 bases, with 13 bases lying between them. The CDR3 runs to 14 residues. The germline V gene encodes CDR1 LNHDA and CDR2 SQIVND (reference sequence). The CDR3 reads CASSSRTPPYEQYF. CDR3 DNA: TGTGCCAGTAGTTCCAGGACACCTCCCTACGAGCAGTACTTC.

V usage is TRBV5-1 and J usage is TRBJ1-1; possible D gene TRBD1, 6 bases. Germline CDR1 is SGHRS and CDR2 is YFSETQ. The CDR3 runs to 14 residues. V was trimmed by 3 bases and J by 0 bases, leaving 9 bases between them. The CDR3 here is CASSSGDMNTEAFF. The DNA for the CDR3 is TGCGCCAGCAGCTCAGGGGACATGAACACTGAAGCTTTCTTT.

The chain couples TRBV27 to TRBJ2-7; 11 positions agree with TRBD1. Losses at the gene ends were 2 bases for V and 1 base for J; bases not matched to a gene: 7. The CDR3 contains 17 residues. Germline-derived CDR1 and CDR2 are MNHEY and SMNVEV (reference sequence). CDR3 sequence reads: CASSLRTGGKNSYEQYF. CDR3 coding DNA: TGTGCCAGCAGTTTAAGGACAGGGGGCAAAAATTCCTACGAGCAGTACTTC.

This chain links TRBV7-8 with TRBJ1-1, with D perhaps matching TRBD1 (5 bases). There are 16 residues in the CDR3. CDR1 SGHVS and CDR2 FQNEAQ come from the germline V gene. V lost 2 bases, J lost 2 bases, and 15 bases lay in between. The CDR3 nucleotides are TGTGCCAGCAGCTTATCCGTCGGGGGACGAAACACTGAAGCTTTCTTT. Translating it yields CASSLSVGGRNTEAFF.

In its sample, this clone was seen a few times. The V call is TRBV27, the J call TRBJ1-2; D not certain. The CDR3 spans 14 residues. Germline lookup yields CDR1 MNHEY and CDR2 SMNVEV (reference sequence). V shed 2 bases and J shed 5 bases, with 12 bases lying between them. CDR3 sequence: CASSLSVSSYGYTF. In DNA form, the CDR3 reads TGTGCCAGCAGTTTAAGTGTCTCTAGTTATGGCTACACCTTC.